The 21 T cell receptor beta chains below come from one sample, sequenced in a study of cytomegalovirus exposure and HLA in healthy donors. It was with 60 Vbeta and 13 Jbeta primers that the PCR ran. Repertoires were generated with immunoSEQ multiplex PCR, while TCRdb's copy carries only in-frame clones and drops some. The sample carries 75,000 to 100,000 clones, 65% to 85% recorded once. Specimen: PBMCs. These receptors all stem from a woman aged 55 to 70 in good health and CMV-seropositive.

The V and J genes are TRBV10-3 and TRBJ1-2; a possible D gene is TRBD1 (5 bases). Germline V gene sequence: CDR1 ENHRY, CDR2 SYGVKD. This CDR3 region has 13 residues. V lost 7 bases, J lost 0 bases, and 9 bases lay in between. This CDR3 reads CAINLGANYGYTF. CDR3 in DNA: TGTGCCATCAACCTAGGGGCTAACTATGGCTACACCTTC.

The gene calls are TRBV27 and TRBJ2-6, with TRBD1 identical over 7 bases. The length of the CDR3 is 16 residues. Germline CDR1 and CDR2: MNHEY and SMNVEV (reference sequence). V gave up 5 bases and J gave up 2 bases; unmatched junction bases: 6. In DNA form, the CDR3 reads TGTGCCAGCAGTGACGACAGGGATCCTGGGGCCAACGTCCTGACTTTC. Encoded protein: CASSDDRDPGANVLTF. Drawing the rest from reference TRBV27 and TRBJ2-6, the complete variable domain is EAQVTQNPRYLITVTGKKLTVTCSQNMNHEYMSWYRQDPGLGLRQIYYSMNVEVTDKGDVPEGYKVSRKEKRNFPLILESPSPNQTSLYFCASSDDRDPGANVLTFGAGSRLTVL.

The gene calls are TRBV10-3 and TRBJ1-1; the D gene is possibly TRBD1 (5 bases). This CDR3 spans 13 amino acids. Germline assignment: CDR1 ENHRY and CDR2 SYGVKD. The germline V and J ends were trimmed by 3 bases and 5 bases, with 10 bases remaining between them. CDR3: CAISDRVETEAFF. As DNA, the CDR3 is TGTGCCATCAGTGACAGGGTAGAGACTGAAGCTTTCTTT.

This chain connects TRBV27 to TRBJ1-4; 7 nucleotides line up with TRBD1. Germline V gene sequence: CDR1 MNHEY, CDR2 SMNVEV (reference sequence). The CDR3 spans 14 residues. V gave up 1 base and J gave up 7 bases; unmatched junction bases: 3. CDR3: CASSLYQGGEKLFF. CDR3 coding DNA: TGTGCCAGCAGTTTATACCAGGGGGGTGAAAAACTGTTTTTT.

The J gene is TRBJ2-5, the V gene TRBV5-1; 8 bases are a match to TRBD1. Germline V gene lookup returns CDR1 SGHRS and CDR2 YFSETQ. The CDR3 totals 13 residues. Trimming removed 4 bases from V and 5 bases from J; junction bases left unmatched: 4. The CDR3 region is CASSPDRVETQYF. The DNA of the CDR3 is TGCGCCAGCAGCCCGGACAGGGTTGAGACCCAGTACTTC.

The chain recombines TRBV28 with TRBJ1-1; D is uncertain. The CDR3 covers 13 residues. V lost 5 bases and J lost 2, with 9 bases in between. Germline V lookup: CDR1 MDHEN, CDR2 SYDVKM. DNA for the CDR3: TGTGCCAGCAGTCCGTGGGCCAACACTGAAGCTTTCTTT. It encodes CASSPWANTEAFF.

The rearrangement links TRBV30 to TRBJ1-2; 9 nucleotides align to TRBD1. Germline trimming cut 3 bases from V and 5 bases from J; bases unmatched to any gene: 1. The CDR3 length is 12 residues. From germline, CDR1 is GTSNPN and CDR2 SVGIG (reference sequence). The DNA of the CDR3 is TGTGCCTGGAGCGGACAGGGGTATGGCTACACCTTC. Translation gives CAWSGQGYGYTF.

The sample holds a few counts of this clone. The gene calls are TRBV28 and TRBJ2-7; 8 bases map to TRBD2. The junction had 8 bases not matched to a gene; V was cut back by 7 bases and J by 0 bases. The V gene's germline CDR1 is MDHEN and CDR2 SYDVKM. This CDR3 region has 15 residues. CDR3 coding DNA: TGTGCCAGCACCCCATTCGGGACTAGCTCCTACGAGCAGTACTTC. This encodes CASTPFGTSSYEQYF.

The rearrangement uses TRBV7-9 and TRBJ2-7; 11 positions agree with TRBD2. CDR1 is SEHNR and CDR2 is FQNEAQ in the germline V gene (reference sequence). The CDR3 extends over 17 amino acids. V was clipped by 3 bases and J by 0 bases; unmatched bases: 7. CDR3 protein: CASSLGTSGQNSYEQYF. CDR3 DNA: TGTGCCAGCAGCTTGGGGACTAGCGGTCAAAACTCCTACGAGCAGTACTTC.

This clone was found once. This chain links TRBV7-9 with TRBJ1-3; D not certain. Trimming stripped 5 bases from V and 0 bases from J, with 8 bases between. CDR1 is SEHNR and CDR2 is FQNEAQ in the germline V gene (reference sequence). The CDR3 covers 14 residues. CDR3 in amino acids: CASSLDGSGNTIYF. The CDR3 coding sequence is TGTGCCAGCAGCCTAGACGGCTCTGGAAACACCATATATTTT. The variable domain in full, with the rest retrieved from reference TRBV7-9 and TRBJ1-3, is DTGVSQNPRHKITKRGQNVTFRCDPISEHNRLYWYRQTLGQGPEFLTYFQNEAQLEKSRLLSDRFSAERPKGSFSTLEIQRTEQGDSAMYLCASSLDGSGNTIYFGEGSWLTVV.

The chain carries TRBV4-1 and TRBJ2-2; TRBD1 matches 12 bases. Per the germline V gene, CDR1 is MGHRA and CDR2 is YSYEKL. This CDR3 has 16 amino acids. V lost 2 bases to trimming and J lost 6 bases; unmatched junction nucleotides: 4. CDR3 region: CASSQPGQGASGELFF. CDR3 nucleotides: TGCGCCAGCAGCCAACCGGGACAGGGGGCGTCCGGGGAGCTGTTTTTT.

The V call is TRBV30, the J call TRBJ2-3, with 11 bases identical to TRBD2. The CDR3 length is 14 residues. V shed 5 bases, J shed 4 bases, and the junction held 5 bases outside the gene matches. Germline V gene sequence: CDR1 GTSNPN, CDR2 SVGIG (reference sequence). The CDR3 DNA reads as TGTGCCTGGCGTACTAGCGGGAGAGCAGATACGCAGTATTTT. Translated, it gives CAWRTSGRADTQYF.

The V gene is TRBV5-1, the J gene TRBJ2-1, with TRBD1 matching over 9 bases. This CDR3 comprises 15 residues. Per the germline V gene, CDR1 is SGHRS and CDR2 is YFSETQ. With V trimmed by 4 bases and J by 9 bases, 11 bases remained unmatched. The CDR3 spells CASSTRDRVPGEQFF. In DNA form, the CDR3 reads TGCGCCAGCAGCACCCGGGACAGGGTCCCTGGTGAGCAGTTCTTC.

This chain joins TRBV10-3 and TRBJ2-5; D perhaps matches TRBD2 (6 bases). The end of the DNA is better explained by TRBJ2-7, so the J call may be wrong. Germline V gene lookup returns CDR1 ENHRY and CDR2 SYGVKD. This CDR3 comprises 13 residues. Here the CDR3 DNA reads TGTGCCATCACGGCCCCAGGGAGGTACGAGCAGTACTTC. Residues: CAITAPGRYEQYF.

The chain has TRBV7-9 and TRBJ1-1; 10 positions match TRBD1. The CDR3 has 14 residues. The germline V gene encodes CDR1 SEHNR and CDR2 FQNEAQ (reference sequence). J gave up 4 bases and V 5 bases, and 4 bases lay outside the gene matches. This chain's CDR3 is CASSQDRGFTEAFF. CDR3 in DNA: TGTGCCAGCAGCCAGGACAGGGGGTTCACTGAAGCTTTCTTT.

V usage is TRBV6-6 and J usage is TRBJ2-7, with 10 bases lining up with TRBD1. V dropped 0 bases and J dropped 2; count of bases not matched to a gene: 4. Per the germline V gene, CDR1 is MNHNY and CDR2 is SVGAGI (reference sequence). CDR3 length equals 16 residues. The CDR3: CASSYSLGQGAYEQYF. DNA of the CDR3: TGTGCCAGCAGTTACTCCCTAGGACAGGGGGCCTACGAGCAGTACTTC.

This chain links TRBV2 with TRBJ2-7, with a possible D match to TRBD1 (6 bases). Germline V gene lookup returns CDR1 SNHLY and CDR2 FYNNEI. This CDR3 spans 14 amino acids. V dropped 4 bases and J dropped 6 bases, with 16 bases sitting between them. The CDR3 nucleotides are TGTGCCAGCAGTGTAAGACAGGCTGTGGGCGAGCAGTACTTC. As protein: CASSVRQAVGEQYF.

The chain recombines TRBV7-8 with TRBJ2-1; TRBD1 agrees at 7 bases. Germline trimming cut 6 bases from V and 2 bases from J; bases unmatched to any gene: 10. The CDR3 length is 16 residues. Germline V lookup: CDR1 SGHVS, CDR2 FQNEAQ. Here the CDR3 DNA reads TGTGCCAGCAGTCGAACAGGGGTCGGTCCCTACAATGAGCAGTTCTTC. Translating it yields CASSRTGVGPYNEQFF.

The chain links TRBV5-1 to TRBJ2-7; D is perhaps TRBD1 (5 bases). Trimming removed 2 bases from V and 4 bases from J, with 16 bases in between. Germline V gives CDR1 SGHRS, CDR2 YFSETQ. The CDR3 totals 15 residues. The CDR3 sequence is CASSLGDSHKYEQYF. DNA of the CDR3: TGCGCCAGCAGCTTAGGGGATTCACACAAGTACGAGCAGTACTTC.

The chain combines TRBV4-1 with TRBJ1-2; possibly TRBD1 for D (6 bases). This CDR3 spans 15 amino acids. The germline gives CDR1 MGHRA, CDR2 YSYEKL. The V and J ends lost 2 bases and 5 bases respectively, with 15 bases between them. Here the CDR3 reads CASSQFRGWGYGYTF. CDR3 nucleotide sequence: TGCGCCAGCAGCCAATTCAGGGGTTGGGGGTATGGCTACACCTTC.

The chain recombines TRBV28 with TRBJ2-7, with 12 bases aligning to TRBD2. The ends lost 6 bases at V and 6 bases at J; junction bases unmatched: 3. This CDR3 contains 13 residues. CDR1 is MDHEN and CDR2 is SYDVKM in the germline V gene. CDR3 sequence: CASSLLAGGEQYF. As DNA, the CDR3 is TGTGCCAGCAGCTTACTAGCGGGAGGCGAGCAGTACTTC.